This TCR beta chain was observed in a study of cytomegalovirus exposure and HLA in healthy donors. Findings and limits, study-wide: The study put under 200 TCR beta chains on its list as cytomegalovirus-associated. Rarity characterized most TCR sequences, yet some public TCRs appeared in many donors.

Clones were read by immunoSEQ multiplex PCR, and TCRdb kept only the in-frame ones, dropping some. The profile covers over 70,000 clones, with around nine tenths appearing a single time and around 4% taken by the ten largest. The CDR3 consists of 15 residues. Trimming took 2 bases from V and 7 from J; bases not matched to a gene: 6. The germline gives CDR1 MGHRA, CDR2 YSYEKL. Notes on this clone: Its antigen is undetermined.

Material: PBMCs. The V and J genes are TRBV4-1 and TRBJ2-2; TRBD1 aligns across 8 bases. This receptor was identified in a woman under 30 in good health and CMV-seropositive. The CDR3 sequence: CASSQLQGVGGELFF. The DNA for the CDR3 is TGCGCCAGCAGCCAACTACAGGGGGTTGGCGGGGAGCTGTTTTTT.